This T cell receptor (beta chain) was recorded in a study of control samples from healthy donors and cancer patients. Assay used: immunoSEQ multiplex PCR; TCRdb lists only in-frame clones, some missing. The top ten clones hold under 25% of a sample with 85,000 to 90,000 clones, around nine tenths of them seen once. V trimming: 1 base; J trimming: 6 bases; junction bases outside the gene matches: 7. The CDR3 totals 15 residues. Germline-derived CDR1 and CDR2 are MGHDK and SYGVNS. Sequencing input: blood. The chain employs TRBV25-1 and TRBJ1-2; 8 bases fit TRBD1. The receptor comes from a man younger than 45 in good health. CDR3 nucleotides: TGTGCCAGCAGTGAATGGACAGGGCCTGGGAATGGCTACACCTTC. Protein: CASSEWTGPGNGYTF.